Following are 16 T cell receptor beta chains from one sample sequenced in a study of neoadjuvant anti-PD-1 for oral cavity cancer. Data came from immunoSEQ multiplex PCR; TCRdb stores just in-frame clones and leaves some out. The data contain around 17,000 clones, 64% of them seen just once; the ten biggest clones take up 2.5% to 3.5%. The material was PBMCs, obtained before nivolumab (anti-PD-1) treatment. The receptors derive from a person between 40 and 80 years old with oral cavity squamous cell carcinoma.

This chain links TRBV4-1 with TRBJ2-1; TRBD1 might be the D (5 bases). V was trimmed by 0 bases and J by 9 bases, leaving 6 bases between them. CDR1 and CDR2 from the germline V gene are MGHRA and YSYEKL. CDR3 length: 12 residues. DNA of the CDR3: TGCGCCAGCAGCCAAGAAAGGGGTGAGCAGTTCTTC. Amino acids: CASSQERGEQFF.

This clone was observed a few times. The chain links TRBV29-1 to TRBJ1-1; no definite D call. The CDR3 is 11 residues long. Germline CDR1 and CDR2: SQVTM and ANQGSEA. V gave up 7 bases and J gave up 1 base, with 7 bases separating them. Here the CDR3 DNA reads TGCAGCGCCAACTCGAACACTGAAGCTTTCTTT. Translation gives CSANSNTEAFF.

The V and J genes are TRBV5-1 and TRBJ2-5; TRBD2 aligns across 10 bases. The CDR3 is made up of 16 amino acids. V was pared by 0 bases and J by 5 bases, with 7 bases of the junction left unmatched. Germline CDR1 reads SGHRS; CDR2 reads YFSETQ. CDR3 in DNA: TGCGCCAGCAGCTTGGGTTCTAGCGGGAGTTTGGAGACCCAGTACTTC. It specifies CASSLGSSGSLETQYF.

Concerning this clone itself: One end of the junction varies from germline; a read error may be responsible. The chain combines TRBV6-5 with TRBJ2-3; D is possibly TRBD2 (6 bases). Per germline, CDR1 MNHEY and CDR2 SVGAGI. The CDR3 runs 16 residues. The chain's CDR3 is CVSSYGGSLPSDTQYF. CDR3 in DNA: TGTGTCAGCAGTTACGGGGGTAGCCTTCCCTCAGATACGCAGTATTTT.

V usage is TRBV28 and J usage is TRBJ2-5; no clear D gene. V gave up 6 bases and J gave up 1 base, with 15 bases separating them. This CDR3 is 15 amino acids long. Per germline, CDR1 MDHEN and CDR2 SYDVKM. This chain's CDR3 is CASSVLELPQETQYF. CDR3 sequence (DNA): TGTGCCAGCAGCGTCCTGGAGTTGCCCCAAGAGACCCAGTACTTC.

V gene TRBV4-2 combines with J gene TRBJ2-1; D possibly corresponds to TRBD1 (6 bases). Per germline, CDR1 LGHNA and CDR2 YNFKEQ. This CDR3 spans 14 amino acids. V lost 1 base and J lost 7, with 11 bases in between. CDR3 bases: TGTGCCAGCAGCCAAGGTCCAGGGGAGAATGAGCAGTTCTTC. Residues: CASSQGPGENEQFF.

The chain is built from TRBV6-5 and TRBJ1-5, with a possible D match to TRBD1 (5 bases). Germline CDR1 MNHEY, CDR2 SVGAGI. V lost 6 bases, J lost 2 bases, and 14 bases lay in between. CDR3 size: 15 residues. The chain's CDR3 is CASSRDSWGNQPQHF. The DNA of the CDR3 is TGTGCCAGCAGCAGGGACTCGTGGGGCAATCAGCCCCAGCATTTT.

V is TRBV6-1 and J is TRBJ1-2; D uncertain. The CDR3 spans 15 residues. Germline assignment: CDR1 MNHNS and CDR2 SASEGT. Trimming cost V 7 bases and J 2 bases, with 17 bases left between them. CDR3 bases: TGTGCCAGCATCAGGTTAGGAGGCTCGAACTATGGCTACACCTTC. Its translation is CASIRLGGSNYGYTF.

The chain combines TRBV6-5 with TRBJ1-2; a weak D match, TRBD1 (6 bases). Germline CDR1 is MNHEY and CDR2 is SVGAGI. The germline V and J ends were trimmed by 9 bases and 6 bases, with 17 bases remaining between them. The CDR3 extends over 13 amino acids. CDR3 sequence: CASKRGLINGYTF. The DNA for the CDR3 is TGTGCCAGTAAACGGGGGCTTATTAATGGCTACACCTTC.

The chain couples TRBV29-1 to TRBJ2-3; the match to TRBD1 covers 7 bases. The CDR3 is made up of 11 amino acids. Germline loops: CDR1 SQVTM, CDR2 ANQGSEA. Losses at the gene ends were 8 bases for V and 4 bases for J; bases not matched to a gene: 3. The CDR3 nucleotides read TGCAGCACAGACAGGGCAGATACGCAGTATTTT. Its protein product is CSTDRADTQYF.

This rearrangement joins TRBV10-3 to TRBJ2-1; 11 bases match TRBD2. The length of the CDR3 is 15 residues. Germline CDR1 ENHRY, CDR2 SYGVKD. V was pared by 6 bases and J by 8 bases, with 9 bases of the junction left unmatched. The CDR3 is CAISPLGLAGDEQFF. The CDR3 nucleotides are TGTGCCATCAGCCCTCTTGGACTAGCGGGTGATGAGCAGTTCTTC.

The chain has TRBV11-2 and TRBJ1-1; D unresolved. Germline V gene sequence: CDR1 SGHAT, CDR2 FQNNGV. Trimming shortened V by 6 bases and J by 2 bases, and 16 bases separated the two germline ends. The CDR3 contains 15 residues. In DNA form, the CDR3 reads TGTGCCAGCAGTCGCCGATCCGGGTCCAACACTGAAGCTTTCTTT. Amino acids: CASSRRSGSNTEAFF.

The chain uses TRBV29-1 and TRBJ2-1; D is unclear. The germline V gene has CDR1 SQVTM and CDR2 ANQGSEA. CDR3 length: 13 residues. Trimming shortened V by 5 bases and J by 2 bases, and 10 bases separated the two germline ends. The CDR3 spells CSVTTVPYNEQFF. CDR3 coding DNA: TGCAGCGTTACTACAGTTCCCTACAATGAGCAGTTCTTC.

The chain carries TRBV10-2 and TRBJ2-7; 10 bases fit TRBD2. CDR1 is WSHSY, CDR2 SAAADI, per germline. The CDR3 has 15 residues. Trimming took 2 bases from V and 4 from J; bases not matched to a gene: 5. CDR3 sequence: CASSEATSGPYEQYF. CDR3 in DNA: TGCGCCAGCAGTGAGGCGACTAGCGGGCCTTACGAGCAGTACTTC.

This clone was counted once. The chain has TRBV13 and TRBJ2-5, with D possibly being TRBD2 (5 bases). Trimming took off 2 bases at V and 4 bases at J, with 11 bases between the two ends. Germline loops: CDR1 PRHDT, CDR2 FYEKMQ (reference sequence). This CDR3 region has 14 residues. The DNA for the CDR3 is TGTGCCAGCAGCTTACCAGGAGGCGGAGAGACCCAGTACTTC. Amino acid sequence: CASSLPGGGETQYF.

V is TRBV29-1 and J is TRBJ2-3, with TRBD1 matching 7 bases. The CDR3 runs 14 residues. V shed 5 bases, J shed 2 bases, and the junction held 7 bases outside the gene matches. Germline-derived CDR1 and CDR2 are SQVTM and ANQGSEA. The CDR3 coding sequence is TGCAGCGTTTCACAGGGGAGTCCCACAGATACGCAGTATTTT. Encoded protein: CSVSQGSPTDTQYF.